This TCR beta chain came from a study of Ad26.COV2.S vaccination and SARS-CoV-2 variants. Across the whole study: Ad26.COV2.S was injected intramuscularly once or twice, 56 days apart.

Repertoires were generated with immunoSEQ multiplex PCR, while TCRdb's copy carries only in-frame clones and drops some. This table holds around 240,000 clones, around nine tenths found once. Germline V gives CDR1 SGHNT, CDR2 YYREEE (reference sequence). The trim removed 0 bases at V and 4 bases at J, leaving 6 bases unmatched. The length of the CDR3 is 15 residues. This sample's treatment: over 15 received Ad26.COV2.S at low or high dose, single or two shots; several received placebo; per-sample allocation not given. At day 63 after the first vaccine or placebo injection, samples were drawn. This specimen was peripheral blood, taken in a trial of Ad26.COV2.S vaccine versus placebo. The source of this sequence is a person between 18 and 65 years old who received the Ad26.COV2.S COVID-19 vaccine or a placebo. This chain joins TRBV5-4 and TRBJ2-7; TRBD1 matches at 8 bases. DNA of the CDR3: TGTGCCAGCAGCTTGGCCGTGACAGGGGAGTACGAGCAGTACTTC. This gives the protein CASSLAVTGEYEQYF.